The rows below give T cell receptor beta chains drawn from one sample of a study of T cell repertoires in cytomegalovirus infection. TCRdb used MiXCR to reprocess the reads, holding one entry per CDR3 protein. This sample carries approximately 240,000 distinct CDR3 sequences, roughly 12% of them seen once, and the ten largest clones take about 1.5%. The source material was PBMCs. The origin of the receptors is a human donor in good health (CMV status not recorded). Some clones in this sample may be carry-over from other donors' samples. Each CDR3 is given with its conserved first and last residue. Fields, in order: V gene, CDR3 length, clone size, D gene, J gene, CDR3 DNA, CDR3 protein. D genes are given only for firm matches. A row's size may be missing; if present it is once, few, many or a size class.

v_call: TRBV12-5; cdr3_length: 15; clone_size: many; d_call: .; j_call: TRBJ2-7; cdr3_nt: TGTGCTAGTGCCCTGGGGGACCAGGTCTCCTACGAGCAGTACTTC; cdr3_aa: CASALGDQVSYEQYF
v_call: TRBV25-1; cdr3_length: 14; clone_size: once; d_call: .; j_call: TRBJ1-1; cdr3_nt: TGTGCCAGCAGTGAAGGAAACAGGGACACTGAAGCTTTCTTT; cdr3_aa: CASSEGNRDTEAFF
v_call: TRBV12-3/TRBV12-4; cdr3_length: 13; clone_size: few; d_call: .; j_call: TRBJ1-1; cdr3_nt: TGTGCCAGCAGTGGGGGAACGAACACTGAAGCTTTCTTT; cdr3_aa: CASSGGTNTEAFF
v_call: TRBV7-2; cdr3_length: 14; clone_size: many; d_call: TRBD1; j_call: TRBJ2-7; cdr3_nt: TGTGCCAGCAGCCCCCGGGACAGGGTGTACGAGCAGTACTTC; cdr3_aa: CASSPRDRVYEQYF
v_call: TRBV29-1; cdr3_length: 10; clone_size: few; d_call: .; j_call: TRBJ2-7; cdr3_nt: TGCAGCGTTGAAATATACGAGCAGTACTTC; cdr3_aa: CSVEIYEQYF
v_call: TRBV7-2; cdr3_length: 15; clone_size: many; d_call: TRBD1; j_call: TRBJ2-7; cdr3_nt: TGTGCCAGCAGCTCATTGGGACAGGGTTCCTACGAGCAGTACTTC; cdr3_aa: CASSSLGQGSYEQYF
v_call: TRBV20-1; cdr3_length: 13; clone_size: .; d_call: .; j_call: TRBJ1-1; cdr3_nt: TGCAGTGCCTCGAGAGGGGCCAACACTGAAGCTTTCTTT; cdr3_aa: CSASRGANTEAFF
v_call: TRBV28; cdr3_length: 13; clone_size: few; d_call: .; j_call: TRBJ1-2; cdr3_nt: TGTGCCAGCTGGGAGATGGGGGGTGCTGGCTACACCTTC; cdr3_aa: CASWEMGGAGYTF
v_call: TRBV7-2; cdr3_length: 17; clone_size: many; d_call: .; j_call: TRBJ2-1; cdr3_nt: TGTGCCAGCAGCTCCAGGCGGGGCGGGGCCCCCTACAATGAGCAGTTCTTC; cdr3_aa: CASSSRRGGAPYNEQFF
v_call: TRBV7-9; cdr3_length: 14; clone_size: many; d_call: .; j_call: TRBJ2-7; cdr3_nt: TGTGCCAGCAGCAGTACCTCCGGGAGCTACGAGCAGTACTTC; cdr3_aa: CASSSTSGSYEQYF